Shown below are 11 T cell receptor beta chains from a single sample sequenced in a study of Graves' ophthalmopathy and Graves' hyperthyroidism (dated by TCRdb to the late 2010s). These reads were obtained on an Illumina HiSeq 2000. For repertoire sequencing, TCR beta CDR3 regions were amplified from RNA transcripts. The first round of RT-PCR was done with HTBI primers and the Qiagen OneStep RT-PCR kit, and was followed by a second round of multiplex PCR, then size selection and purification. The public sequencing data were trimmed at Q25 with fastp and processed into clonotypes with MiXCR by TCRdb, which kept only in-frame beta chains. CDR3 protein duplicates are merged, each entry listing the most common genes and DNA. A total of hundreds of thousands of distinct CDR3 sequences appear in this sample, roughly 41% of them only once. The ten largest clonotypes hold more than 2.5% of the sample. Sequenced input: peripheral blood. The receptors come from an adult man with Graves' ophthalmopathy.

V gene TRBV11-2 combines with J gene TRBJ2-5; TRBD1 is a possible D gene (6 bases). Germline CDR1 reads SGHAT; CDR2 reads FQNNGV. The V end lost 5 bases, the J end lost 7 bases, and 17 bases lay between the germline ends. The length of the CDR3 is 14 residues. The CDR3: CASSNRDTEGTQYF. The DNA for the CDR3 is TGTGCCAGCAGCAACCGGGACACCGAAGGGACCCAGTACTTC.

The V and J genes are TRBV10-3 and TRBJ1-2, with TRBD1 identical over 7 bases. The CDR3 loop spans 13 amino acids. Germline V gene data show CDR1 as ENHRY and CDR2 as SYGVKD. V was pared by 10 bases and J by 4 bases, with 9 bases of the junction left unmatched. The CDR3 sequence is CASNSGTVYGYTF. The CDR3 DNA sequence: TGTGCCAGCAATAGCGGGACAGTCTATGGCTACACCTTC.

This clonotype was detected ten times or more. The CDR3 DNA sequence: TGTGCCAGCAGCTTTTTGGATTTAGCTAACTATGGCTACACCTTC. Translating it yields CASSFLDLANYGYTF. The chain links TRBV7-9 to TRBJ1-2; D is unclear. The germline gives CDR1 SEHNR, CDR2 FQNEAQ (reference sequence). V lost 3 bases and J 0 bases, leaving 11 bases between the germline ends. The CDR3 is 15 residues long.

This clonotype was recorded once. The germline gene is not matched at one end of the junction; a read error may be the cause. V gene TRBV10-3 combines with J gene TRBJ2-7; tentatively, D is TRBD1 (5 bases). Per germline, CDR1 ENHRY and CDR2 SYGVKD. CDR3 length equals 15 residues. The CDR3 nucleotides are TGTGCCACCAGTGAATCGACTGGGGCAGTCGGGGAGCAGTACTTC. As protein: CATSESTGAVGEQYF.

This clonotype has ten or more counts. CDR3 residues: CASSKRQGRKETQYF. CDR3 nucleotide sequence: TGTGCCAGTAGTAAACGACAGGGGAGGAAGGAGACCCAGTACTTC. The chain combines TRBV19 with TRBJ2-5, with 8 bases identical to TRBD1. Losses at the gene ends were 4 bases for V and 5 bases for J; bases not matched to a gene: 9. The CDR3 is 15 residues long. Germline CDR1 reads LNHDA; CDR2 reads SQIVND (reference sequence).

This clonotype appeared a few times. The chain is built from TRBV2 and TRBJ1-1, with D tentatively TRBD1 (5 bases). The germline gives CDR1 SNHLY, CDR2 FYNNEI. The V and J ends lost 6 bases and 0 bases respectively, with 17 bases between them. CDR3 size: 16 residues. The CDR3 bases are TGTGCCAGCAGAACTGGACTTGGGGCGGTGAACACTGAAGCTTTCTTT. The encoded protein is CASRTGLGAVNTEAFF.

Worth noting for this clonotype: It may be a read error: a sequence one base away is much more abundant. The chain joins TRBV7-9 to TRBJ1-1; D perhaps matches TRBD1 (5 bases). CDR3 length: 12 amino acids. Germline CDR1 is SEHNR and CDR2 is FQNEAQ (reference sequence). The CDR3 DNA is TGTGCCAACAGCCCAAGGGGCCCTGAAGCTTTCTTT. Its protein is CANSPRGPEAFF.

This clonotype was counted ten times or more. V and J are TRBV7-9 and TRBJ1-1; 10 bases are shared with TRBD1. V lost 4 bases and J lost 6; bases outside the gene matches: 5. CDR1 is SEHNR and CDR2 is FQNEAQ in the germline V gene (reference sequence). The CDR3 totals 14 residues. The DNA of the CDR3 is TGTGCCAGCAGCTGGGACAGGGGAACTGCTGAAGCTTTCTTT. The encoded protein is CASSWDRGTAEAFF.

V is TRBV19 and J is TRBJ2-5; the D is unclear. With 4 bases removed from V and 5 bases from J, the gap between germline ends came to 11 bases. The germline V gene has CDR1 LNHDA and CDR2 SQIVND (reference sequence). The CDR3 is 13 residues long. The CDR3 DNA is TGTGCCAGTAGTAAGGTCTACGGGGAGACCCAGTACTTC. Its protein is CASSKVYGETQYF. The full variable domain, its missing parts supplied by reference TRBV19 and TRBJ2-5, is DGGITQSPKYLFRKEGQNVTLSCEQNLNHDAMYWYRQDPGQGLRLIYYSQIVNDFQKGDIAEGYSVSREKKESFPLTVTSAQKNPTAFYLCASSKVYGETQYFGPGTRLLVL.

This clonotype is a singleton in its sample. The gene calls are TRBV25-1 and TRBJ1-3; TRBD1 is a possible D gene (5 bases). Germline CDR1 and CDR2: MGHDK and SYGVNS. The V end was cut by 2 bases, the J end by 1 base, with 9 bases between. The CDR3 consists of 15 residues. CDR3 DNA: TGTGCCAGCAGTGAAGGGACTGCTTCTGGAAACACCATATATTTT. It codes for CASSEGTASGNTIYF.

The chain links TRBV10-3 to TRBJ1-2; possible D gene TRBD1, 5 bases. CDR1 is ENHRY, CDR2 SYGVKD, per germline. The CDR3 contains 14 residues. V lost 4 bases, J lost 1 base, and 10 bases lay in between. The CDR3 region has the DNA TGTGCCATCAGTGGGAGAGGACATAACTATGGCTACACCTTC. Translated: CAISGRGHNYGYTF.